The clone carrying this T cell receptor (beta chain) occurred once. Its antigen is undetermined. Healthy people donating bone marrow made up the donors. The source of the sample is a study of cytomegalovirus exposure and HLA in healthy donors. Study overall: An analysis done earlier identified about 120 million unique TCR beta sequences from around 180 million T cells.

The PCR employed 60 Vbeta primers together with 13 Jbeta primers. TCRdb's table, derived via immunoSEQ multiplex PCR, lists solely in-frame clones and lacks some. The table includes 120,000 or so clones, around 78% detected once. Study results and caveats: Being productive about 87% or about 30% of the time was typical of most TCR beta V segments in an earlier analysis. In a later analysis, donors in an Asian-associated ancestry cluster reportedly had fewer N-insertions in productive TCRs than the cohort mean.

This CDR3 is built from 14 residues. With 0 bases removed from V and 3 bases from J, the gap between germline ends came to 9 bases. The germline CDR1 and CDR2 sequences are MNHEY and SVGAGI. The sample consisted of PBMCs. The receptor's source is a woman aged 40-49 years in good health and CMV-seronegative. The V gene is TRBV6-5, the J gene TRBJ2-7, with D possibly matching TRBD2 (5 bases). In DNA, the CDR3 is TGTGCCAGCAGTTACTCGAACGGAGGCTACGAGCAGTACTTC. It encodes CASSYSNGGYEQYF.